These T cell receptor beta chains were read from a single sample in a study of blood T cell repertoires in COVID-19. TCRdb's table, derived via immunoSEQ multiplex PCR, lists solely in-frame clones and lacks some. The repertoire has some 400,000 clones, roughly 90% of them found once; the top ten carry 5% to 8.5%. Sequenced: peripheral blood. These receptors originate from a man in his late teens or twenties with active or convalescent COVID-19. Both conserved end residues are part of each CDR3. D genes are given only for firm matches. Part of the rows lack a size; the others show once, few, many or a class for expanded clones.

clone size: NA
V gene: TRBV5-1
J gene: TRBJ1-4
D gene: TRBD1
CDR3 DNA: TGCGCCAGCAGCTTGGGACAGGGTACTAATGAAAAACTGTTTTTT
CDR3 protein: CASSLGQGTNEKLFF

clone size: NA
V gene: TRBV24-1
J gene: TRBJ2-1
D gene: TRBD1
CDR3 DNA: TGTGCCACCGGGGACAGTACTTTGGGTGAGCAGTTCTTC
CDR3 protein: CATGDSTLGEQFF

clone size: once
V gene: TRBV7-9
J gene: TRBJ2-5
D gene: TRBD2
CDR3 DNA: TGTGCCAGCAGCGTGGGACTAGCCCCTGAGACCCAGTACTTC
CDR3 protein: CASSVGLAPETQYF

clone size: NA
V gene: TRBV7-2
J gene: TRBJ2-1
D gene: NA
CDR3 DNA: TGTGCCAGCAGCGTCGCCACTTGGACAGATCAAGACAATGAGCAGTTCTTC
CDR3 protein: CASSVATWTDQDNEQFF

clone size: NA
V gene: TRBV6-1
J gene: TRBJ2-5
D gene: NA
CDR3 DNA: TGTGCCAGCAGTGAAGTAGGGGGTAAAGAGACCCAGTACTTC
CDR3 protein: CASSEVGGKETQYF

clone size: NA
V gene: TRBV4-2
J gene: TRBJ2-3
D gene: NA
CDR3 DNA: TGTGCCAGCAGCCAACGACAGGCAAATACGCAGTATTTT
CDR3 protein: CASSQRQANTQYF

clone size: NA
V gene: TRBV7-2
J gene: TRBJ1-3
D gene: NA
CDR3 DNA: TGTGCCAGCAGCTTAGTTACTGGAAACACCATATATTTT
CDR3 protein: CASSLVTGNTIYF

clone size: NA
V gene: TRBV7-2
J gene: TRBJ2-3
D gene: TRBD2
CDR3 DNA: TGTGCCAGCAGCTTAGCGCCCAGCGGGAGGGGAAAGGGAAGCACAGATACGCAGTATTTT
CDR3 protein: CASSLAPSGRGKGSTDTQYF

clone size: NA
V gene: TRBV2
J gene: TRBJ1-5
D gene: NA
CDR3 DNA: TGTGCCAGCTTGGCGTGGGCCGTCCCTAGCAATCAGCCCCAGCATTTT
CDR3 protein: CASLAWAVPSNQPQHF

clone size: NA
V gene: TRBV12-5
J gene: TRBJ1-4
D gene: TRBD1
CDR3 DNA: TGTGCTAGTGGTTTGGTCCCGGGCAGGGGGCCCACTAATGAAAAACTGTTTTTT
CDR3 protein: CASGLVPGRGPTNEKLFF

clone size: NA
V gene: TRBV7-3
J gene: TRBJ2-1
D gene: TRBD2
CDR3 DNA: TGTGCCAGCAGCTTAACGCTGCGGGGGGCCAACAATGAGCAGTTCTTC
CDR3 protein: CASSLTLRGANNEQFF

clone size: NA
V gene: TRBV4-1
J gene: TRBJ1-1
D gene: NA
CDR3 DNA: TGCGCCAGCAGCAACAGGGTTGAAGCTTTCTTT
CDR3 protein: CASSNRVEAFF

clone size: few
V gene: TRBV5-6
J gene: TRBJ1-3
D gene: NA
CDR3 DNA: TGTGCCAGCAGCTCGGGGAAAGGAAACACCATATATTTT
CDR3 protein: CASSSGKGNTIYF

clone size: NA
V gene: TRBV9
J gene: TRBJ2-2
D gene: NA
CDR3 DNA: TGTGCCAGCAGCGCGACAGTAACCGGGGAGCTGTTTTTT
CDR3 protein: CASSATVTGELFF

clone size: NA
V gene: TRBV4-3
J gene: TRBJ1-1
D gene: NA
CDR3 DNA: TGCGCCAGCAGTCAAACTACAGGGCTTACTGAAGCTTTCTTT
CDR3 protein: CASSQTTGLTEAFF

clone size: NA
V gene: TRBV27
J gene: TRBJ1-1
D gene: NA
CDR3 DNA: TGTGCCAGCAGTTCCGAGGTAGACACTGAAGCTTTCTTT
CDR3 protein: CASSSEVDTEAFF

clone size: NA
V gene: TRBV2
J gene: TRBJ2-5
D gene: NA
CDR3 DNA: TGTGCCAGCAGGGGCGGGGTAAAGGAGACCCAGTACTTC
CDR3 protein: CASRGGVKETQYF

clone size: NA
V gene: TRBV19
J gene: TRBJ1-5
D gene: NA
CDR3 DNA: TGTGCCAGTAGTGCGGGACTTAATCAGCCCCAGCATTTT
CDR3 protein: CASSAGLNQPQHF

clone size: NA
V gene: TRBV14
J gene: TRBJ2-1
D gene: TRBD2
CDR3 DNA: TGTGCCAGCAGCCGCTTACTAGCGGGGACCTACAATGAGCAGTTCTTC
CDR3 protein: CASSRLLAGTYNEQFF

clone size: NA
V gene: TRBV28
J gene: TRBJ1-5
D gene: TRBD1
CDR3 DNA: TGTGCCAGCAGTTTAATAGACAGGGACAATCAGCCCCAGCATTTT
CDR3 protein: CASSLIDRDNQPQHF

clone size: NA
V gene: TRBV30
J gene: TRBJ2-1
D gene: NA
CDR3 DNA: TGTGCCTGGAGTGGCTCCCTGCCGGATGAGCAGTTCTTC
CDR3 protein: CAWSGSLPDEQFF

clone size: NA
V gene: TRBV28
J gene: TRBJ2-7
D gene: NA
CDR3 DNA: TGTGCCAGCAGTTTTCTAGGGGTCAGCACCATTTCCTACGAGCAGTACTTC
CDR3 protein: CASSFLGVSTISYEQYF

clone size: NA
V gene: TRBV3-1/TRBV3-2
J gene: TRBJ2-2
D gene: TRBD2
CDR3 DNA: TGTGCCAGCAGCCAAGTCGGGTCGCGGGGGGGAAACACCGGGGAGCTGTTTTTT
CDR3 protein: CASSQVGSRGGNTGELFF

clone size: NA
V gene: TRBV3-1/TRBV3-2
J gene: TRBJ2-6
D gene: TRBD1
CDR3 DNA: TGTGCCAGCAGCCCTCCGGGACAGTTCTCTGGGGCCAACGTGCTGACTTTC
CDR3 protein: CASSPPGQFSGANVLTF

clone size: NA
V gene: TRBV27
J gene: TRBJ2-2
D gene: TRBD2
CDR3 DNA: TGTGCCAGCAGTCAGCGGGAGACGAACACCGGGGAGCTGTTTTTT
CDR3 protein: CASSQRETNTGELFF

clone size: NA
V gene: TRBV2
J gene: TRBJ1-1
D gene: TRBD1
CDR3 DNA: TGTGCCAGAAGAGACAGGGGTAACACTGAAGCTTTCTTT
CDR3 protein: CARRDRGNTEAFF

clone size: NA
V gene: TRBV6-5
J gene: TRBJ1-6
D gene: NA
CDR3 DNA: TGTGCCAGCAGTTACTCTAGTTCACCCCTCCACTTT
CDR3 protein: CASSYSSSPLHF

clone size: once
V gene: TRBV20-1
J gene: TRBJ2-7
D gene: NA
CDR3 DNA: TGCAGTGCTAGTTGGGGGCCGCTCTCCTACGAGCAGTACTTC
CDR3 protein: CSASWGPLSYEQYF

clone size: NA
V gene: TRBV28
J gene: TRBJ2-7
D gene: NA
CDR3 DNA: TGTGCCAGCAGTCCCCGCCGAGGGTCCTTAAGCTCCTACGAGCAGTACTTC
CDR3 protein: CASSPRRGSLSSYEQYF

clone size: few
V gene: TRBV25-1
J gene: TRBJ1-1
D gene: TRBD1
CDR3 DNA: TGTGCCAGCAGTGTGGGACAGACCCAAGCTTTCTTT
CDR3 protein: CASSVGQTQAFF

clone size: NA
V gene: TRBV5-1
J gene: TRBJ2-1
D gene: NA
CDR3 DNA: TGCGCCAGCAGCTTTGGCCCTTTGAATGAGCAGTTCTTC
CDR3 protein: CASSFGPLNEQFF

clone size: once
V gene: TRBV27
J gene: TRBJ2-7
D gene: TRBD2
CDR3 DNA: TGTGCCAGCAGTGATACGACTAGCGGGAGAATCAACGAGCAGTACTTC
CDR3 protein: CASSDTTSGRINEQYF

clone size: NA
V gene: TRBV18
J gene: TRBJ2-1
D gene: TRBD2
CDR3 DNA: TGTGCCAGCTCACCAAAAACTAGCGGGAATCAGGAGCAGTTCTTC
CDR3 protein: CASSPKTSGNQEQFF

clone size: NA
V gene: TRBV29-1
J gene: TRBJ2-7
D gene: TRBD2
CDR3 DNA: TGCAGCGTGTCCGGGACTAGCGGGAGTCCCCCCTACGAGCAGTACTTC
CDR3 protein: CSVSGTSGSPPYEQYF

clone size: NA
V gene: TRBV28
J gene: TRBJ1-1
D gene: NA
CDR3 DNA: TGTGCCAGCAGTCCAGGGTACATCTCGAACACTGAAGCTTTCTTT
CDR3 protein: CASSPGYISNTEAFF

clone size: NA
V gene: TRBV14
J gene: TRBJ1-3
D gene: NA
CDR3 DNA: TGTGCCAGCAGCCGACCGGGTTCTGGAAACACCATATATTTT
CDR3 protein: CASSRPGSGNTIYF

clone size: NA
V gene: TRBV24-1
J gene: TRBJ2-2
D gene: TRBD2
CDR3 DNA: TGTGCCACCAGTGATTTAAGCGGGGCAACCGGGGAGCTGTTTTTT
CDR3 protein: CATSDLSGATGELFF

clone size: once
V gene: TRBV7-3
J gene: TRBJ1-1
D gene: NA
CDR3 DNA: TGTGCCAGCAGCCTAGAGGGATTGAACACTGAAGCTTTCTTT
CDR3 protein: CASSLEGLNTEAFF

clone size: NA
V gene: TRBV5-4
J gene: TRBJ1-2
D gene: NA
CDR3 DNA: TGTGCCACTTCAGGCAGGTTAATTTACGGCTACACCTTC
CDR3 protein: CATSGRLIYGYTF

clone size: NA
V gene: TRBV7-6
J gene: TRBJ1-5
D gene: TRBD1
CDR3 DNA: TGTGCCAGCAGCTTAACAGGGGAAAGTCAGCCCCAGCATTTT
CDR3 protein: CASSLTGESQPQHF

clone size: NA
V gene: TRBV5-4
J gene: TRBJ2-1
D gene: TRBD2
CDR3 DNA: TGTGCCAGCAGCCATTACCTAGGGGGACTAGCGGGTAATGAGCAGTTCTTC
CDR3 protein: CASSHYLGGLAGNEQFF

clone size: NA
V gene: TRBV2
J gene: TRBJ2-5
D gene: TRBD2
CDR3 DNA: TGTGCCAGCACCATAGCGGGAAGCCAAGAGACCCAGTACTTC
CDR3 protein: CASTIAGSQETQYF

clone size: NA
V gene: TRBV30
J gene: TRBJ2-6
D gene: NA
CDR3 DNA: TGTGCCTGCAGATACTCTGGGGCCAACGTCCTGACTTTC
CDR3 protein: CACRYSGANVLTF

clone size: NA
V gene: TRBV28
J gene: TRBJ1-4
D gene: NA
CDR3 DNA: TGTGCCAGCAGTTTATTGGGCGAAAAACTGTTTTTT
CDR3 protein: CASSLLGEKLFF

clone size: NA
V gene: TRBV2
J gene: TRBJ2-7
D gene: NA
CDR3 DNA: TGTGCCAGCAGTGAAGGGAGGGTAGGGAGGTACGAGCAGTACTTC
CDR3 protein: CASSEGRVGRYEQYF

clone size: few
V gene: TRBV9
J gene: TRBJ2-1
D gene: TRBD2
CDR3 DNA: TGTGCCAGCAGCGTCCTTTTCGGGAGGGCCTATGAGCAGTTCTTC
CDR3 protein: CASSVLFGRAYEQFF

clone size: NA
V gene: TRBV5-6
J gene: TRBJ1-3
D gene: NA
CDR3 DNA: TGTGCCAGCCGTCCCAGGGGCTGGGGAAACACCATATATTTT
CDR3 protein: CASRPRGWGNTIYF

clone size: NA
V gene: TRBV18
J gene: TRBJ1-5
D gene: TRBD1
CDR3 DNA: TGTGCCAGCTCACCGGGGGGGACAGGGGCATGGGTTCAGCCCCAGCATTTT
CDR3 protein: CASSPGGTGAWVQPQHF

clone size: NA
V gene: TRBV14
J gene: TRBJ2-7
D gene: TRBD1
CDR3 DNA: TGTGCCAGCAGCCAAGAACAGGGGGTCTCCTACGAGCAGTACTTC
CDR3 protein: CASSQEQGVSYEQYF